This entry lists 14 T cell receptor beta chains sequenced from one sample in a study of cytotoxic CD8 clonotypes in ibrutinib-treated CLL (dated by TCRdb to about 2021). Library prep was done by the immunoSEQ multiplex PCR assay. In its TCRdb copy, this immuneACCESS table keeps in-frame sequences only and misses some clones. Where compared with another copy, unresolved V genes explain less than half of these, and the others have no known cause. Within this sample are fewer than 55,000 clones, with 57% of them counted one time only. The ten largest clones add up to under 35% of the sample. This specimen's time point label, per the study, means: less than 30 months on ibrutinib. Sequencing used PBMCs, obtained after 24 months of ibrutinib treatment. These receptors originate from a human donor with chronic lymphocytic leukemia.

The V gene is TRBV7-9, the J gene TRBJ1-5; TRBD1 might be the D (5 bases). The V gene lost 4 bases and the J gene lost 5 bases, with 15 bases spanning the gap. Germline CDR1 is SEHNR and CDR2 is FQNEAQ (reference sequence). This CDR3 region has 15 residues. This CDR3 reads CASSSVGPGDQPQHF. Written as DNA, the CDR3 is TGTGCCAGCAGCTCCGTCGGCCCGGGGGATCAGCCCCAGCATTTT.

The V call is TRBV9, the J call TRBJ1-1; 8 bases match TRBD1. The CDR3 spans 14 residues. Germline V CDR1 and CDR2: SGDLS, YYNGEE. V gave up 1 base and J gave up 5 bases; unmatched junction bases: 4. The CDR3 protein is CASSVQGASTEAFF. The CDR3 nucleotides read TGTGCCAGCAGCGTACAGGGGGCATCGACTGAAGCTTTCTTT.

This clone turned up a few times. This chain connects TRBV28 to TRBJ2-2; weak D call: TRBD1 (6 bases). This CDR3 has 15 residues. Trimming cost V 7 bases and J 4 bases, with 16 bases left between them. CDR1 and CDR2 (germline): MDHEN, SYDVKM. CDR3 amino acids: CASNYLGARTGELFF. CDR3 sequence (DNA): TGTGCCAGCAACTACTTGGGGGCCCGCACCGGGGAGCTGTTTTTT.

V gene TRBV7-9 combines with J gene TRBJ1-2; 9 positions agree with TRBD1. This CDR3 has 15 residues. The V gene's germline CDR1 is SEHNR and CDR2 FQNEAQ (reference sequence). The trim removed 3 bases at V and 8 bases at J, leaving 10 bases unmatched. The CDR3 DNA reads TGTGCCAGCAGCTTGGACGGGACAGGGTCCCGGGGCTACACCTTC. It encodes CASSLDGTGSRGYTF.

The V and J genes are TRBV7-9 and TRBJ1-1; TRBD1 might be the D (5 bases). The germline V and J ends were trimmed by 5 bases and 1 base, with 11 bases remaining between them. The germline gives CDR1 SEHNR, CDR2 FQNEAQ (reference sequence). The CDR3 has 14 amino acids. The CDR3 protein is CASSLDRKNTEAFF. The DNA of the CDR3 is TGTGCCAGCAGCCTTGACAGAAAGAACACTGAAGCTTTCTTT.

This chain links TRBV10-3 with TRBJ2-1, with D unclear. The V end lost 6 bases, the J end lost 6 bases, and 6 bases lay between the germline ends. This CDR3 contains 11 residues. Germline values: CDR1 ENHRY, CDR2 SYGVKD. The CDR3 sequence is CAISPRNEQFF. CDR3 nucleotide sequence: TGTGCCATCAGCCCCCGCAATGAGCAGTTCTTC.

CDR3 bases: TGTGCCGGCGGGCGCGGGTCCCCCGGGGAGCTGTTTTTT. Translating it yields CAGGRGSPGELFF. The chain couples TRBV2 to TRBJ2-2, with D possibly being TRBD2 (5 bases). CDR1 and CDR2 (germline): SNHLY, FYNNEI. The CDR3 loop spans 13 amino acids. V lost 11 bases and J lost 6, with 16 bases in between.

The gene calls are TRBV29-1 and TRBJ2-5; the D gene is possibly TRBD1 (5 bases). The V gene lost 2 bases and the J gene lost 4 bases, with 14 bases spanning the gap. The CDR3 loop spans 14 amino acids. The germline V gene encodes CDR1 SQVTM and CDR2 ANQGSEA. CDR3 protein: CSVEPAGIGETQYF. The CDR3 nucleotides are TGCAGCGTTGAACCCGCAGGGATCGGAGAGACCCAGTACTTC. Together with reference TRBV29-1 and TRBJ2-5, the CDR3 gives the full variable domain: SAVISQKPSRDICQRGTSLTIQCQVDSQVTMMFWYRQQPGQSLTLIATANQGSEATYESGFVIDKFPISRPNLTFSTLTVSNMSPEDSSIYLCSVEPAGIGETQYFGPGTRLLVL.

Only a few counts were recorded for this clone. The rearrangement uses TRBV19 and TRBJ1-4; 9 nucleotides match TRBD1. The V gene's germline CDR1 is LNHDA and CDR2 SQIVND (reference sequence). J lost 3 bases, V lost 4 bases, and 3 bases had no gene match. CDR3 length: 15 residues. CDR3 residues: CASSSRTGANEKLFF. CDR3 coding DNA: TGTGCCAGTAGTAGCCGGACAGGGGCTAATGAAAAACTGTTTTTT.

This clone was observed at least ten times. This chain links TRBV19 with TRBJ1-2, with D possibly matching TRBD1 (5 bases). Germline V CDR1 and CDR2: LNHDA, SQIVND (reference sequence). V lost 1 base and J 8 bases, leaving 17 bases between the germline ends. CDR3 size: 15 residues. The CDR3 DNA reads TGTGCCAGTAGTATAGGAGCCGGCAGGGAAGGCGGCTACACCTTC. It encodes CASSIGAGREGGYTF.

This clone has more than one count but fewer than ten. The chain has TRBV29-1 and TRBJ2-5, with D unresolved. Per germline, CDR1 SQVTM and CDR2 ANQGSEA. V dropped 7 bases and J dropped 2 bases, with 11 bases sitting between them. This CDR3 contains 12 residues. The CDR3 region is CSARLGQETQYF. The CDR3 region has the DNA TGCAGCGCCAGACTGGGGCAAGAGACCCAGTACTTC.

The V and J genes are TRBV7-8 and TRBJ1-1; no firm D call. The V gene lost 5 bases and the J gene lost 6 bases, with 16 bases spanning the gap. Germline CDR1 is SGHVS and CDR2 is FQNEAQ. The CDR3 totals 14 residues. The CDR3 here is CASSAKALGAEAFF. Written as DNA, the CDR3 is TGTGCCAGCAGCGCTAAGGCCTTAGGCGCTGAAGCTTTCTTT.

CDR3 loop: CASGLTGVRNQPQHF. CDR3 DNA: TGTGCCAGCGGGTTAACAGGGGTCCGCAATCAGCCCCAGCATTTT. The chain has TRBV27 and TRBJ1-5; the match to TRBD1 covers 7 bases. The CDR3 is 15 amino acids. V lost 8 bases to trimming and J lost 2 bases; unmatched junction nucleotides: 9. Germline V lookup: CDR1 MNHEY, CDR2 SMNVEV (reference sequence).

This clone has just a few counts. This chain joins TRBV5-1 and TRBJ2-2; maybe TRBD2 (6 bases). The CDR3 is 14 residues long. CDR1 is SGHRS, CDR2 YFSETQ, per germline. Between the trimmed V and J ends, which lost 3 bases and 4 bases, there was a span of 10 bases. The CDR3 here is CASSYLLATGELFF. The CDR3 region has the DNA TGCGCCAGCAGCTACCTACTAGCCACCGGGGAGCTGTTTTTT.